This T cell receptor beta chain was observed in a study of blood T cell repertoires in COVID-19. Study-level information: PBMCs, B-cell-depleted T cells, or T cells provided the cDNA or gDNA that made up the material.

CDR3 size: 14 residues. CDR1 is LGHNA and CDR2 is YNFKEQ in the germline V gene. V was clipped by 4 bases and J by 3 bases, with 9 bases between them. Method: immunoSEQ multiplex PCR; TCRdb's copy keeps in-frame clones and lacks some. The sample includes roughly 120,000 clones, 70% to 90% of them seen just once. The receptor was derived from a man aged 35 to 55 with acute or convalescent COVID-19. The V call is TRBV4-2, the J call TRBJ1-4; D not certain. Sequencing was performed on peripheral blood. CDR3 coding DNA: TGTGCCAGCAGCCCGGGGAGGTCTAATGAAAAACTGTTTTTT. This translates into CASSPGRSNEKLFF.